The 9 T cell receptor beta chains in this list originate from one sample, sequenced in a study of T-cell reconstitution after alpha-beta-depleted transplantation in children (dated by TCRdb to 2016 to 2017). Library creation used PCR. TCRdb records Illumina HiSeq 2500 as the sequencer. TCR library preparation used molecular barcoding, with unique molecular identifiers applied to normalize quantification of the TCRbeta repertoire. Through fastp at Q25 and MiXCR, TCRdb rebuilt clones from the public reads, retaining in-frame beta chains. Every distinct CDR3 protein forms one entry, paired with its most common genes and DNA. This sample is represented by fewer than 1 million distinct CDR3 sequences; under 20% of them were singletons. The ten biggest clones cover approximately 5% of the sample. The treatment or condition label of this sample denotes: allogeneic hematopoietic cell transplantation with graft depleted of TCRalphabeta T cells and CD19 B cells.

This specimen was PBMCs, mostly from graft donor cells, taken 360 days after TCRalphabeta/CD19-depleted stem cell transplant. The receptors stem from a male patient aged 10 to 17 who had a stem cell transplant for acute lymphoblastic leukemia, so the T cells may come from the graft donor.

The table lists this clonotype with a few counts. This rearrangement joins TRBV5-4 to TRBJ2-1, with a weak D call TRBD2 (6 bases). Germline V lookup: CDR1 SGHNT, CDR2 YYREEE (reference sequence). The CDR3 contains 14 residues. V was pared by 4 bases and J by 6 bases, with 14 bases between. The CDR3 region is CASSPEEGPNEQFF. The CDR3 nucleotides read TGTGCCAGCAGCCCCGAGGAGGGGCCCAATGAGCAGTTCTTC.

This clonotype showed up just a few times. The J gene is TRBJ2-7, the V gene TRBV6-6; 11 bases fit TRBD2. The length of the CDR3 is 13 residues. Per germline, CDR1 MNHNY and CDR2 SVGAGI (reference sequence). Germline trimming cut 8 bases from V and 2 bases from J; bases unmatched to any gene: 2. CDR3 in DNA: TGTGCCAGCGGGACTAGCGGCACCTACGAGCAGTACTTC. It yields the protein CASGTSGTYEQYF.

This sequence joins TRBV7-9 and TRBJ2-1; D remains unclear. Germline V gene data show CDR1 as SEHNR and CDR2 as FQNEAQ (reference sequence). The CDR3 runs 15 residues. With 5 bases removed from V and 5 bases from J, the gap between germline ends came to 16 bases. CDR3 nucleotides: TGTGCCAGCAGCCTACCGTGGGTTTTAGACAATGAGCAGTTCTTC. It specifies CASSLPWVLDNEQFF.

CDR3 sequence: CASKGGVTAFF. CDR3 bases: TGTGCCAGCAAGGGCGGGGTTACGGCTTTCTTT. The chain joins TRBV25-1 to TRBJ1-1, with D unclear. V gave up 7 bases and J gave up 11 bases, with 14 bases separating them. Germline CDR1 reads MGHDK; CDR2 reads SYGVNS. The CDR3 is 11 amino acids.

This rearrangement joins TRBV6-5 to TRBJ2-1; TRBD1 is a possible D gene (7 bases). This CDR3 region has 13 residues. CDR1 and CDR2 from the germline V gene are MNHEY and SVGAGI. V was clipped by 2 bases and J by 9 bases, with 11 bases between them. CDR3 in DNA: TGTGCCAGCAGTTACGGGCAGGGGGGTGAGCAGTTCTTC. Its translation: CASSYGQGGEQFF.

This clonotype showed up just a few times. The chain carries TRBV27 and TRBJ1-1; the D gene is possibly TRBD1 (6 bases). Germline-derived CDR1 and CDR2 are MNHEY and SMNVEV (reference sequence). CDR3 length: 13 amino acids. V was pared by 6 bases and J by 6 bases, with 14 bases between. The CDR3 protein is CASRSRGDSEAFF. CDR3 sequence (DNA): TGTGCCAGCAGATCTAGGGGGGACTCTGAAGCTTTCTTT.

The CDR3 is CASSQPPPRTRSWELFF. For the CDR3, the DNA is TGCGCCAGCAGCCAACCTCCCCCCCGGACTAGATCCTGGGAGCTGTTTTTT. V gene TRBV4-1 combines with J gene TRBJ2-2; 7 positions agree with TRBD2. In germline, CDR1 is MGHRA, CDR2 YSYEKL. Trimming took 2 bases from V and 9 from J; bases not matched to a gene: 15. This CDR3 is 17 amino acids long.

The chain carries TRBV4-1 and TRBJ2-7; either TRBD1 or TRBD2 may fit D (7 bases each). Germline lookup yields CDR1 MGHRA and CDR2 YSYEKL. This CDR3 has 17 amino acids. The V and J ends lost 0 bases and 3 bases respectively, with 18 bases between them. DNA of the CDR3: TGCGCCAGCAGCCAAGATCAGGGGGGGGGCGCGATCTACGAGCAGTACTTC. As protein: CASSQDQGGGAIYEQYF.

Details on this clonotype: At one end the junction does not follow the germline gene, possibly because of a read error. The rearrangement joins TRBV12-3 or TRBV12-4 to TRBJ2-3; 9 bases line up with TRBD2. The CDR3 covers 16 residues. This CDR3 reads CASSLGLAPSTDAQYF. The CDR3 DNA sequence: TGTGCCAGCAGTTTGGGACTAGCCCCTAGCACAGATGCGCAGTATTTT.